The subject of this entry is one TCR beta chain. This entry belongs to a study of OX40 agonist ivuxolimab in advanced cancers. TCRdb's table, derived via immunoSEQ multiplex PCR, lists solely in-frame clones and lacks some. The sample holds tens of thousands of clones, roughly 92% seen once. Germline CDR1 and CDR2: SGDLS and YYNGEE. The CDR3 runs to 16 residues. V gave up 3 bases and J gave up 2 bases, with 14 bases separating them. This clonotype originated in an adult with an advanced solid tumor such as melanoma, head and neck, liver or kidney cancer. Sequenced here: CD4+ or CD8+ T cells sorted from blood, sampled in a trial of the OX40 agonist ivuxolimab. The chain has TRBV9 and TRBJ1-4; weak D call: TRBD1 (6 bases). The CDR3 sequence is CASSGGFQGTNEKLFF. The CDR3 DNA is TGTGCCAGCAGCGGAGGATTTCAGGGGACTAATGAAAAACTGTTTTTT.